What follows are 24 T cell receptor beta chains derived from one specimen sequenced in a study of resident and recirculating memory T cells in vitiligo. Generated by immunoSEQ multiplex PCR, the TCRdb table keeps only in-frame clones and is missing some. The top ten clones hold around 4.9% of a sample with tens of thousands of clones, 90% to 95% of them seen once. Sequenced material: blood. These receptors all come from a male donor with vitiligo.

The CDR3 sequence: CASTTGATGVNIQYF. The CDR3 region has the DNA TGTGCCAGTACCACAGGAGCCACGGGGGTAAACATTCAGTACTTC. V usage is TRBV19 and J usage is TRBJ2-4; D may be TRBD2 (6 bases). This CDR3 has 15 amino acids. V shed 7 bases and J shed 6 bases, with 19 bases lying between them. Germline CDR1 reads LNHDA; CDR2 reads SQIVND (reference sequence).

The chain carries TRBV7-2 and TRBJ2-7; 9 nucleotides agree with TRBD1. The CDR3 runs 15 residues. V gave up 0 bases and J gave up 4 bases; unmatched junction bases: 4. Germline CDR1 and CDR2: SGHTA and FQGNSA. The CDR3 DNA reads TGTGCCAGCAGCTTAGCCGGCGGGACAGGGTACGAGCAGTACTTC. The encoded protein is CASSLAGGTGYEQYF.

The chain joins TRBV4-3 to TRBJ1-6; TRBD1 matches at 7 bases. This CDR3 region has 15 residues. J gave up 7 bases and V 1 base, and 4 bases lay outside the gene matches. Germline assignment: CDR1 LGHNA and CDR2 YSLEER. CDR3 DNA sequence: TGCGCCAGCAGCCAAGTGGCCAGGGGGAATTCACCCCTCCACTTT. The encoded protein is CASSQVARGNSPLHF.

The chain couples TRBV4-3 to TRBJ2-7; 8 bases are a match to TRBD1. This CDR3 is 15 amino acids long. In germline, CDR1 is LGHNA, CDR2 YSLEER. J lost 4 bases, V lost 0 bases, and 5 bases had no gene match. CDR3 loop: CASSQDYGQGYEQYF. CDR3 bases: TGCGCCAGCAGCCAAGATTATGGACAGGGATACGAGCAGTACTTC.

The chain combines TRBV7-3 with TRBJ2-2, with D maybe TRBD2 (6 bases). The germline V gene has CDR1 SGHTA and CDR2 FQGTGA. Trimming took 5 bases from V and 0 from J, leaving 13 bases between them. This CDR3 has 16 amino acids. The CDR3 sequence: CASSPGLQPNTGELFF. The DNA of the CDR3 is TGTGCCAGCAGCCCTGGACTACAGCCGAACACCGGGGAGCTGTTTTTT.

The V and J genes are TRBV6-6 and TRBJ1-2, with 8 bases identical to TRBD1. After removal of 5 bases from V and 2 bases from J, the junction contained 7 bases not matched to a gene. CDR3 length: 15 amino acids. Per germline, CDR1 MNHNY and CDR2 SVGAGI (reference sequence). The CDR3 protein is CASSPGQGLNYGYTF. In nucleotides, the CDR3 is TGTGCCAGCAGTCCCGGACAGGGCCTAAACTATGGCTACACCTTC.

The chain has TRBV7-3 and TRBJ1-5; D is unresolved. Between the trimmed V and J ends, which lost 9 bases and 3 bases, there was a span of 9 bases. The CDR3 has 12 residues. Germline V gives CDR1 SGHTA, CDR2 FQGTGA. Here the CDR3 DNA reads TGTGCCAGTTTTACACACAATCAGCCCCAGCATTTT. It is translated as CASFTHNQPQHF.

The V and J genes are TRBV7-6 and TRBJ1-3; 7 nucleotides align to TRBD1. The CDR3 totals 15 residues. Germline V gene lookup returns CDR1 SGHVS and CDR2 FNYEAQ. V was clipped by 5 bases and J by 0 bases; unmatched bases: 4. The CDR3 sequence is CASSANRGSGNTIYF. The DNA of the CDR3 is TGTGCCAGCAGCGCAAACAGGGGCTCTGGAAACACCATATATTTT. Full variable domain (rest looked up from reference TRBV7-6 and TRBJ1-3): GAGVSQSPRYKVTKRGQDVALRCDPISGHVSLYWYRQALGQGPEFLTYFNYEAQQDKSGLPNDRFSAERPEGSISTLTIQRTEQRDSAMYRCASSANRGSGNTIYFGEGSWLTVV.

The table lists this clone with a count of one. This rearrangement joins TRBV9 to TRBJ1-1; D is unclear. The V end was cut by 2 bases, the J end by 0 bases, with 14 bases between. There are 16 residues in the CDR3. Germline CDR1 SGDLS, CDR2 YYNGEE. CDR3 DNA sequence: TGTGCCAGCAGCGTTGGAGTAAACTATATGAACACTGAAGCTTTCTTT. This sequence encodes CASSVGVNYMNTEAFF.

V usage is TRBV4-2 and J usage is TRBJ2-3, with 7 bases fitting TRBD2. This CDR3 is built from 16 residues. From germline, CDR1 is LGHNA and CDR2 YNFKEQ. V trimming: 0 bases; J trimming: 3 bases; junction bases outside the gene matches: 6. The CDR3 loop is CASSQDRGGGTDTQYF. As DNA, the CDR3 is TGTGCCAGCAGCCAAGATAGGGGCGGGGGAACAGATACGCAGTATTTT.

DNA for the CDR3: TGTGCCAGCAGCTTAGTGGGGGGATACCTCAATCAGCCCCAGCATTTT. Translation: CASSLVGGYLNQPQHF. The rearrangement joins TRBV7-2 to TRBJ1-5, with D possibly matching TRBD1 (5 bases). The V gene lost 1 base and the J gene lost 3 bases, with 13 bases spanning the gap. The CDR3 extends over 16 amino acids. Germline lookup yields CDR1 SGHTA and CDR2 FQGNSA.

The genes are TRBV9 and TRBJ1-5, with a possible D match to TRBD1 (6 bases). The CDR3 is 14 amino acids. CDR1 is SGDLS, CDR2 YYNGEE, per germline. Trimming pared 3 bases from V and 1 base from J, leaving 8 bases between. CDR3 protein: CASSAGASNQPQHF. For the CDR3, the DNA is TGTGCCAGCAGCGCAGGGGCCAGCAATCAGCCCCAGCATTTT.

This sequence joins TRBV4-3 and TRBJ2-2, with 13 bases identical to TRBD2. The CDR3 spans 15 residues. The V gene's germline CDR1 is LGHNA and CDR2 YSLEER. Germline trimming cut 4 bases from V and 7 bases from J; bases unmatched to any gene: 3. CDR3 sequence (DNA): TGCGCCAGCAGCCGAGGGACTAGCGGGAACGGGGAGCTGTTTTTT. Translating it yields CASSRGTSGNGELFF.

This chain uses TRBV6-5 with TRBJ2-1; the match to TRBD1 covers 12 bases. V dropped 7 bases and J dropped 7; count of bases not matched to a gene: 5. Germline V lookup: CDR1 MNHEY, CDR2 SVGAGI. The CDR3 is 14 amino acids. CDR3 in amino acids: CASTPGQGANEQFF. As DNA, the CDR3 is TGTGCCAGCACCCCGGGACAGGGGGCGAATGAGCAGTTCTTC.

This clone was picked up a small number of times. The chain joins TRBV10-3 to TRBJ1-2; 9 nucleotides line up with TRBD1. CDR3 size: 14 residues. Germline CDR1 and CDR2: ENHRY and SYGVKD. J lost 8 bases, V lost 5 bases, and 9 bases had no gene match. This chain's CDR3 is CAISQTGGGGGYTF. The CDR3 coding sequence is TGTGCCATCAGTCAAACAGGGGGCGGAGGCGGCTACACCTTC.

The rearrangement links TRBV19 to TRBJ1-1, with TRBD1 matching 9 bases. Germline V lookup: CDR1 LNHDA, CDR2 SQIVND (reference sequence). Unmatched junction bases numbered 12, after V lost 3 bases and J lost 4 bases. CDR3 length: 17 residues. For the CDR3, the DNA is TGTGCCAGTAGTATTGTGGGGAAAAACAGGGGGCTCACTGAAGCTTTCTTT. Translated: CASSIVGKNRGLTEAFF.

This CDR3 is CASSPGNHRVLTSTDTQYF. The CDR3 DNA reads TGTGCCAGCTCACCGGGGAATCACAGGGTTTTAACGAGCACAGATACGCAGTATTTT. The rearrangement joins TRBV18 to TRBJ2-3, with D possibly matching TRBD1 (6 bases). V was pared by 3 bases and J by 0 bases, with 22 bases between. The germline CDR1 and CDR2 sequences are KGHSH and LQKENI. The CDR3 extends over 19 amino acids.

The genes are TRBV12-5 and TRBJ2-7; 9 bases are a match to TRBD1. Looked up from germline, CDR1 is LGHNT and CDR2 is FRNRAP. Losses at the gene ends were 8 bases for V and 4 bases for J; bases not matched to a gene: 9. The CDR3 has 14 residues. The CDR3 spells CASRKADRGYEQYF. The CDR3 DNA is TGTGCTAGTAGAAAAGCGGACAGGGGATACGAGCAGTACTTC.

The rearrangement links TRBV19 to TRBJ1-4; D not resolved. CDR1 LNHDA and CDR2 SQIVND come from the germline V gene (reference sequence). The germline V and J ends were trimmed by 1 base and 4 bases, with 10 bases remaining between them. The length of the CDR3 is 15 residues. The CDR3 loop reads CASSIVGNGNEKLFF. CDR3 nucleotide sequence: TGTGCCAGTAGTATAGTGGGCAATGGTAATGAAAAACTGTTTTTT.

The CDR3 sequence: CASQGGEGGPLHF. The CDR3 DNA sequence: TGTGCCAGCCAGGGAGGGGAAGGTGGGCCCCTCCACTTT. V usage is TRBV6-1 and J usage is TRBJ1-6; tentative D call: TRBD1 (5 bases). This CDR3 spans 13 amino acids. The V and J ends lost 8 bases and 13 bases respectively, with 18 bases between them. The V gene's germline CDR1 is MNHNS and CDR2 SASEGT.

The chain's CDR3 is CSVEGRGKRNTGELFF. The CDR3 nucleotides read TGCAGCGTTGAGGGCAGGGGCAAGAGGAACACCGGGGAGCTGTTTTTT. The chain has TRBV29-1 and TRBJ2-2, with a possible D match to TRBD1 (6 bases). Deletions cut 3 bases from V and 1 base from J, with 15 bases between. CDR1 SQVTM and CDR2 ANQGSEA come from the germline V gene. The CDR3 sequence is 16 residues long.

The V gene is TRBV7-2, the J gene TRBJ1-5, with no clear D. CDR1 SGHTA and CDR2 FQGNSA come from the germline V gene. CDR3 length: 13 residues. V gave up 7 bases and J gave up 6 bases, with 13 bases separating them. CDR3 residues: CASTVSSGQPQHF. In DNA form, the CDR3 reads TGTGCCAGCACCGTCTCCAGTGGTCAGCCCCAGCATTTT.

CDR3 loop: CASSIGVPGEKLFF. In DNA form, the CDR3 reads TGTGCCAGTAGTATAGGAGTACCCGGTGAAAAACTGTTTTTT. The chain employs TRBV19 and TRBJ1-4; no clear D gene. The V and J ends lost 1 base and 7 bases respectively, with 10 bases between them. Germline CDR1 is LNHDA and CDR2 is SQIVND (reference sequence). The CDR3 covers 14 residues.

V usage is TRBV6-1 and J usage is TRBJ1-6; D is uncertain. There are 11 residues in the CDR3. The germline V and J ends were trimmed by 2 bases and 10 bases, with 3 bases remaining between them. Germline V gene sequence: CDR1 MNHNS, CDR2 SASEGT. This CDR3 reads CASSESSPLHF. Written as DNA, the CDR3 is TGTGCCAGCAGTGAATCGTCACCCCTCCACTTT.